This T cell receptor beta chain stems from a study of graft-versus-host responses after intestinal transplantation. Study information: Multivisceral, liver-intestinal, or isolated intestinal transplants were given to recipients. Anti-thymocyte globulin was used for induction in all recipients, who then took tacrolimus and steroids for roughly three years.

As regards this clone: Its cognate antigen is unknown.

The repertoire was sequenced with immunoSEQ multiplex PCR; TCRdb's copy has only in-frame clones and lacks some. Among 90,000 to 150,000 clones listed, roughly 95% were seen once. Study results and caveats: Within allografts, high graft-versus-host to host-versus-graft clonal ratios were seen among patients with graft-donor T cell macrochimerism. Analysis identified GvH clones in recipient marrow, with some appearing first in ileum or blood.

The material was unstimulated CD8+ T cells sorted from spleen or lymph node cells, obtained before intestinal transplant. The receptor's source is a human donor who received an intestinal transplant.

The CDR3 is CASSPGTDGETQYF. The CDR3 DNA reads TGCGCCAGCAGCCCCGGGACAGATGGTGAGACCCAGTACTTC. The chain carries TRBV4-1 and TRBJ2-5, with TRBD1 identical over 7 bases. V shed 4 bases, J shed 5 bases, and the junction held 7 bases outside the gene matches. From germline, CDR1 is MGHRA and CDR2 YSYEKL. This CDR3 comprises 14 residues.